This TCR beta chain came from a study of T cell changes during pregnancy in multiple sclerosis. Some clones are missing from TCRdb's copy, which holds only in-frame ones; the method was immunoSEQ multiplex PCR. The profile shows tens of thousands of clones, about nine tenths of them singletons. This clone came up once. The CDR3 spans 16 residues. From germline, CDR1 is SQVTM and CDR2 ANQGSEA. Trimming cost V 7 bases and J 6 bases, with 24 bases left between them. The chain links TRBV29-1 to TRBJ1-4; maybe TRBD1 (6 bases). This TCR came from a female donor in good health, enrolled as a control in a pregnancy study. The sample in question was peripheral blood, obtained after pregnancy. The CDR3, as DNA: TGCAGCGCCCTGAAAGGGGGAGGGTCCCCCTATGAAAAACTGTTTTTT. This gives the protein CSALKGGGSPYEKLFF.